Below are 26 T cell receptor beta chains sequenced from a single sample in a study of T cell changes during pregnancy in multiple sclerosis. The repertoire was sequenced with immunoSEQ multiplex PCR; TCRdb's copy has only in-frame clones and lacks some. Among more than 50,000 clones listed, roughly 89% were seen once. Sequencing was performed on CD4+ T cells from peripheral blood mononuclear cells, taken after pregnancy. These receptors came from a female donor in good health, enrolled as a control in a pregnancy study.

The CDR3 nucleotides read TGTGCCAGCAGCCGCGACAGGAGGAATGAAAAACTGTTTTTT. It specifies CASSRDRRNEKLFF. V is TRBV7-9 and J is TRBJ1-4; possibly TRBD1 for D (6 bases). This CDR3 is 14 amino acids long. Per germline, CDR1 SEHNR and CDR2 FQNEAQ (reference sequence). Trimming shortened V by 5 bases and J by 5 bases, and 12 bases separated the two germline ends.

Written as DNA, the CDR3 is TGTGCCAGCGGGAGGTGGGGACAGGGAAGATCAGATACGCAGTATTTT. It is translated as CASGRWGQGRSDTQYF. The chain couples TRBV7-2 to TRBJ2-3, with TRBD1 identical over 9 bases. The CDR3 length is 16 residues. CDR1 is SGHTA, CDR2 FQGNSA, per germline. V dropped 8 bases and J dropped 4; count of bases not matched to a gene: 13. Variable domain in full (rest from reference TRBV7-2 and TRBJ2-3): GAGVSQSPSNKVTEKGKDVELRCDPISGHTALYWYRQSLGQGLEFLIYFQGNSAPDKSGLPSDRFSAERTGGSVSTLTIQRTQQEDSAVYLCASGRWGQGRSDTQYFGPGTRLTVL.

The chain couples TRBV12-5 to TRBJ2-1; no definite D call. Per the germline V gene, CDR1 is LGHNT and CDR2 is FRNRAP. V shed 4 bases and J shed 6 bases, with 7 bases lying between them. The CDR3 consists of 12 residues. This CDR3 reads CASGSRGNEQFF. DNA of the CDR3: TGTGCTAGTGGTTCCCGAGGCAATGAGCAGTTCTTC.

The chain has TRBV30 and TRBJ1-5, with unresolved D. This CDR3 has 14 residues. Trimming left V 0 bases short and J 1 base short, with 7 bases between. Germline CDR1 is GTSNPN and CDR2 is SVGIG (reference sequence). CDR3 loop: CAWSVLRSNQPQHF. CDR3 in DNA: TGTGCCTGGAGTGTACTGCGAAGCAATCAGCCCCAGCATTTT.

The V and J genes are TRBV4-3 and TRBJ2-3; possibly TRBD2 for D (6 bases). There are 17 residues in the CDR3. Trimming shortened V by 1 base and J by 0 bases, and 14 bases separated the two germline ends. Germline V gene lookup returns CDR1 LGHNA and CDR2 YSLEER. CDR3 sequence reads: CASSQAITSLSTDTQYF. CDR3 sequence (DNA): TGCGCCAGCAGCCAAGCAATAACTAGCCTTAGCACAGATACGCAGTATTTT.

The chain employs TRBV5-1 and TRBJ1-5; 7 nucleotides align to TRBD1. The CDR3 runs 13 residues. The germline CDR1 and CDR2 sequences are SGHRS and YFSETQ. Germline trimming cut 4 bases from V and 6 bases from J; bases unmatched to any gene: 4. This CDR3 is CASSVQGSQPQHF. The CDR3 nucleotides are TGCGCCAGCAGCGTACAGGGGAGTCAGCCCCAGCATTTT.

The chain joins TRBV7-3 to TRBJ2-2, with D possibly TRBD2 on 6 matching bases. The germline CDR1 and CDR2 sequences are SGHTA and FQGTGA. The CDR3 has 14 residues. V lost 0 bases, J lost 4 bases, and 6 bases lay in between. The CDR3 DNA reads TGTGCCAGCAGCTTAACTAGCGGCACCGGGGAGCTGTTTTTT. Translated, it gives CASSLTSGTGELFF.

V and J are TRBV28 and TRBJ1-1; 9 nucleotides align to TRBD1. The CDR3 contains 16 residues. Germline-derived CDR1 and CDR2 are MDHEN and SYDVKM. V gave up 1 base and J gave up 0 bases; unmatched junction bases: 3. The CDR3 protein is CASSLLDRGMNTEAFF. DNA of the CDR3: TGTGCCAGCAGTTTATTAGACAGGGGGATGAACACTGAAGCTTTCTTT.

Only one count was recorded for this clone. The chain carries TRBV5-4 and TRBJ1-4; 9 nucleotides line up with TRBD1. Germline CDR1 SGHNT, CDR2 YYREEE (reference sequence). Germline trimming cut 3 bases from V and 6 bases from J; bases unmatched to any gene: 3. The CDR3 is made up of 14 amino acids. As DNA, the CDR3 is TGTGCCAGCAGCTCCGGGACAGGGTATGAAAAACTGTTTTTT. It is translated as CASSSGTGYEKLFF.

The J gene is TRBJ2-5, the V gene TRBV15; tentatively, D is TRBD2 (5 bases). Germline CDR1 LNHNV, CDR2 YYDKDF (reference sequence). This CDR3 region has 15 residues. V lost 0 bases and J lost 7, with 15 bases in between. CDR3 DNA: TGTGCCACCAGCAGAGATCTGGGAGTGCGGGCGACCCAGTACTTC. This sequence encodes CATSRDLGVRATQYF.

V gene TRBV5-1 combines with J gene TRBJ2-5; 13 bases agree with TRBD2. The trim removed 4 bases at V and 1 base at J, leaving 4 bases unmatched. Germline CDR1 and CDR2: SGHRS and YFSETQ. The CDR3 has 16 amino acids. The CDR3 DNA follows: TGCGCCAGCAGCCGGACTAGCGGGGGCCTCCAAGAGACCCAGTACTTC. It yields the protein CASSRTSGGLQETQYF.

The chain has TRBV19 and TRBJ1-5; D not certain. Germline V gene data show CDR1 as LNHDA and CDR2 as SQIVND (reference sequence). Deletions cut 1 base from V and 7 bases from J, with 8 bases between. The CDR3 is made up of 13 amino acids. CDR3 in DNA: TGTGCCAGTAGTATAGGGGCTGGGCAGCCCCAGCATTTT. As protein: CASSIGAGQPQHF.

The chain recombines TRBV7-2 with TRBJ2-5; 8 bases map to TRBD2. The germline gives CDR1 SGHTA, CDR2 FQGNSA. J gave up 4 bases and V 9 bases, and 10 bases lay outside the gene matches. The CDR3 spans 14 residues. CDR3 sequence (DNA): TGTGCCAGTAGCACGCCGGGGGGGGGAGAGACCCAGTACTTC. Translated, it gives CASSTPGGGETQYF.

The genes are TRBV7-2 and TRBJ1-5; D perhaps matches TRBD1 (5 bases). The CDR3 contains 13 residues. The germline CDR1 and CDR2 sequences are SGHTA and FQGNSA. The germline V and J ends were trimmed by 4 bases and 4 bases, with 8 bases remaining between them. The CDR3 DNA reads TGTGCCAGCAGCTCGGGACTTAATCAGCCCCAGCATTTT. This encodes CASSSGLNQPQHF.

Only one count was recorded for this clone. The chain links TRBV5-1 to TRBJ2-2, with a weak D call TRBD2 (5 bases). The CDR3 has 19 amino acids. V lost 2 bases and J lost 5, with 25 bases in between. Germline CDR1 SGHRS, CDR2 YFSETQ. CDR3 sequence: CASSFGSFFARDNTGELFF. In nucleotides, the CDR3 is TGCGCCAGCAGCTTCGGGTCCTTCTTCGCACGGGATAATACCGGGGAGCTGTTTTTT.

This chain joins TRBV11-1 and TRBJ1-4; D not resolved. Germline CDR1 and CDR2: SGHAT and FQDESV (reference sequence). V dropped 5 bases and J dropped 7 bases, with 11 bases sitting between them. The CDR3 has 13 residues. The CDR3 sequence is CASSIGGGEKLFF. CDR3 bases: TGTGCCAGCAGCATCGGTGGCGGTGAAAAACTGTTTTTT.

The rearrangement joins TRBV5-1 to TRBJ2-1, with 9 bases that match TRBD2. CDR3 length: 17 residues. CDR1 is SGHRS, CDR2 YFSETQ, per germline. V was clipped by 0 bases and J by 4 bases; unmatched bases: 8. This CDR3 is CASSLEGGGAGYNEQFF. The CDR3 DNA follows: TGCGCCAGCAGCTTGGAAGGCGGGGGGGCCGGATACAATGAGCAGTTCTTC.

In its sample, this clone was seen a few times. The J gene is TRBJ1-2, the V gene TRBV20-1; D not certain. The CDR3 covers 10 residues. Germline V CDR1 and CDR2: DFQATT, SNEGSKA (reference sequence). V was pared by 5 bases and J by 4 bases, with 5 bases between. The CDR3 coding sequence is TGCAGTGCTTTGGCCTATGGCTACACCTTC. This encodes CSALAYGYTF.

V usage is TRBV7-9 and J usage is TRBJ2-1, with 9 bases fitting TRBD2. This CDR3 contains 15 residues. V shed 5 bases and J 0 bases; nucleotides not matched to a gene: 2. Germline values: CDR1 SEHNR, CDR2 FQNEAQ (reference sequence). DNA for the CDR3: TGTGCCAGCAGCCAGCGGGGGGACTCCTACAATGAGCAGTTCTTC. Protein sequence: CASSQRGDSYNEQFF.

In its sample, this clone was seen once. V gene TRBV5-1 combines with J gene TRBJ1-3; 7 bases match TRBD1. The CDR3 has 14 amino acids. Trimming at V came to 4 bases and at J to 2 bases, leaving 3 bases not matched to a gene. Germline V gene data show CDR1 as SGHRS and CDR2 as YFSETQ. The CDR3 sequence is CASSPDRAGNTIYF. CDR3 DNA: TGCGCCAGCAGCCCAGACAGGGCTGGAAACACCATATATTTT.

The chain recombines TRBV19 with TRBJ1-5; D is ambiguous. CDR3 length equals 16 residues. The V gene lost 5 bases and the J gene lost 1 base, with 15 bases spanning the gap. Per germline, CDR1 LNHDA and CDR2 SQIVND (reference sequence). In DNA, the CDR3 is TGTGCCAGTAGTCCTATTGGCGACATGAGCAATCAGCCCCAGCATTTT. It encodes CASSPIGDMSNQPQHF.

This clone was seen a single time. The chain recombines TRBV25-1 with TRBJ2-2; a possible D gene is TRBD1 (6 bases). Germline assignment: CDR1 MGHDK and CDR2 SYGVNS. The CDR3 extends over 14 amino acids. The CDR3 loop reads CDPRGGRTTGELFF. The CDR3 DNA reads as TGTGACCCACGAGGGGGTAGGACTACCGGGGAGCTGTTTTTT.

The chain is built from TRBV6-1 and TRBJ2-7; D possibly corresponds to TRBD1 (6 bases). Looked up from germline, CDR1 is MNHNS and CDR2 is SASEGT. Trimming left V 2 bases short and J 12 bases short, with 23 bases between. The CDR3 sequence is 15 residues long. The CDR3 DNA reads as TGTGCCAGCAGTGAAACTCAGGACAGACCTTTATTAAGGTACTTC. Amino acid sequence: CASSETQDRPLLRYF.

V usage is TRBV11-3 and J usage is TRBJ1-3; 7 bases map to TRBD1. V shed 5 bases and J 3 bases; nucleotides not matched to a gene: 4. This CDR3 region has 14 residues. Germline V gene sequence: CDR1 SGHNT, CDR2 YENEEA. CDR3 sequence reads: CASSPGQDGNTIYF. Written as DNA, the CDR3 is TGTGCCAGCAGCCCCGGACAGGATGGAAACACCATATATTTT.

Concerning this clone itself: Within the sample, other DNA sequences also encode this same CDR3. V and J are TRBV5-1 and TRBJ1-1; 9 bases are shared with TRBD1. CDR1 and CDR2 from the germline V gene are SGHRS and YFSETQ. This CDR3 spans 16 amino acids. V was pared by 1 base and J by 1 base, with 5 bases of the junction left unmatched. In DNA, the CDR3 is TGCGCCAGCAGCTTGCGACAGGGGGGGAGGAACACTGAAGCTTTCTTT. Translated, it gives CASSLRQGGRNTEAFF. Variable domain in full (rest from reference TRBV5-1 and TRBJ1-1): KAGVTQTPRYLIKTRGQQVTLSCSPISGHRSVSWYQQTPGQGLQFLFEYFSETQRNKGNFPGRFSGRQFSNSRSEMNVSTLELGDSALYLCASSLRQGGRNTEAFFGQGTRLTVV.

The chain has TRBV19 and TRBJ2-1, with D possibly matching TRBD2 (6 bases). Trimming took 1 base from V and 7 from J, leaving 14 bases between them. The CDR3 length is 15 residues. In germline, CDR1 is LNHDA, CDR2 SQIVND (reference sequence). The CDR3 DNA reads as TGTGCCAGTAGTATAGTTCGGGGAGGAAAGAATGAGCAGTTCTTC. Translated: CASSIVRGGKNEQFF.